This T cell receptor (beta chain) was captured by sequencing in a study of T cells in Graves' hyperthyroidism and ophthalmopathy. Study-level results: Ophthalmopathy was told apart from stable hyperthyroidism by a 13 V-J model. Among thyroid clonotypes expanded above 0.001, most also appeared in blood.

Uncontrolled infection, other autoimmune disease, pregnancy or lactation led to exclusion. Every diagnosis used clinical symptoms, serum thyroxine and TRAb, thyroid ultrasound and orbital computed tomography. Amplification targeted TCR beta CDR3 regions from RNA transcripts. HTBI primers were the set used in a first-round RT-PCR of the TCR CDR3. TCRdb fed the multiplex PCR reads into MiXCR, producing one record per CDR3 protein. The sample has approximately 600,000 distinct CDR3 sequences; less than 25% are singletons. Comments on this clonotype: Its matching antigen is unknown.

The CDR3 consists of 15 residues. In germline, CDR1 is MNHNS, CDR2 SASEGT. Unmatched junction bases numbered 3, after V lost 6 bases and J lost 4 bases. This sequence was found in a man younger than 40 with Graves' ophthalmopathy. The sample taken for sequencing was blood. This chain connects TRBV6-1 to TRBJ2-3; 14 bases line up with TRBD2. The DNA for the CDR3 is TGTGCCAGCAGGGGGGGACTAGCGGGAGCAGATACGCAGTATTTT. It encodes CASRGGLAGADTQYF.